The 9 T cell receptor beta chains in this list originate from one sample, sequenced in a study of blood T cell repertoires in COVID-19. Some clones are missing from TCRdb's copy, which holds only in-frame ones; the method was immunoSEQ multiplex PCR. Of tens of thousands of clones listed, 79% were seen once; the top ten hold approximately 11%. The sequenced sample consisted of peripheral blood. Receptors were obtained from an older man with acute or convalescent COVID-19.

The chain is built from TRBV4-1 and TRBJ1-2, with D possibly TRBD1 on 5 matching bases. V lost 0 bases and J 1 base, leaving 9 bases between the germline ends. Germline values: CDR1 MGHRA, CDR2 YSYEKL. The CDR3 has 15 residues. CDR3 bases: TGCGCCAGCAGCCAAGAGACAGTTCTTAACTATGGCTACACCTTC. Protein: CASSQETVLNYGYTF.

CDR3 nucleotide sequence: TGCGCCAGCAGCCAAGATTCGGGTTACAATGAGCAGTTCTTC. Encoded protein: CASSQDSGYNEQFF. The rearrangement joins TRBV4-1 to TRBJ2-1; D remains ambiguous. The V end lost 0 bases, the J end lost 4 bases, and 7 bases lay between the germline ends. CDR1 and CDR2 (germline): MGHRA, YSYEKL. CDR3 length: 14 residues.

This clone showed up just a few times. This CDR3 is CATSRDMFSGNTIYF. The DNA for the CDR3 is TGTGCCACCAGCAGAGATATGTTCTCTGGAAACACCATATATTTT. The chain links TRBV15 to TRBJ1-3, with D hard to call. Trimming pared 0 bases from V and 0 bases from J, leaving 6 bases between. CDR3 length equals 15 residues. CDR1 is LNHNV, CDR2 YYDKDF, per germline (reference sequence).

V usage is TRBV4-1 and J usage is TRBJ1-5; TRBD1 matches 10 bases. The CDR3 covers 15 residues. V was clipped by 4 bases and J by 4 bases; unmatched bases: 4. The V gene's germline CDR1 is MGHRA and CDR2 YSYEKL. CDR3 sequence: CASSLRDRGNQPQHF. Written as DNA, the CDR3 is TGCGCCAGCAGCCTCCGGGACAGGGGTAATCAGCCCCAGCATTTT.

The CDR3 DNA sequence: TGTGCCAGGGGGGACAGGGGTAACTATGGCTACACCTTC. It is translated as CARGDRGNYGYTF. V and J are TRBV2 and TRBJ1-2, with 10 bases aligning to TRBD1. Germline V lookup: CDR1 SNHLY, CDR2 FYNNEI. CDR3 length equals 13 residues. V dropped 9 bases and J dropped 1; count of bases not matched to a gene: 2.

The chain employs TRBV7-2 and TRBJ2-3; 10 nucleotides agree with TRBD2. Germline V lookup: CDR1 SGHTA, CDR2 FQGNSA. V was clipped by 10 bases and J by 9 bases; unmatched bases: 13. The CDR3 consists of 14 residues. The CDR3 region has the DNA TGTGCCATCGCCCAGCGGGGGGGCGTAGTCACGCAGTATTTT. This encodes CAIAQRGGVVTQYF.

The chain combines TRBV2 with TRBJ1-2; D perhaps matches TRBD1 (6 bases). In germline, CDR1 is SNHLY, CDR2 FYNNEI. V was trimmed by 5 bases and J by 1 base, leaving 11 bases between them. This CDR3 comprises 14 residues. The DNA of the CDR3 is TGTGCCAGCAGTCCTGCAGGGGTTAACTATGGCTACACCTTC. This codes for CASSPAGVNYGYTF.

The V and J genes are TRBV7-9 and TRBJ2-5; tentatively, D is TRBD2 (6 bases). Per germline, CDR1 SEHNR and CDR2 FQNEAQ (reference sequence). The CDR3 covers 14 residues. V was cut by 2 bases and J by 5 bases, with 12 bases left in between. In DNA form, the CDR3 reads TGTGCCAGCAGCTTATGGGCCGGAGGGGAGACCCAGTACTTC. Protein product: CASSLWAGGETQYF.

This chain connects TRBV4-1 to TRBJ2-2, with 14 bases fitting TRBD2. The V gene end was trimmed by 4 bases and the J gene end by 5 bases; junction bases not matched to a gene: 9. Germline V CDR1 and CDR2: MGHRA, YSYEKL. The CDR3 runs 18 residues. This chain's CDR3 is CASSPVTSGGAGTGELFF. CDR3 sequence (DNA): TGCGCCAGCAGCCCCGTGACTAGCGGGGGGGCCGGAACCGGGGAGCTGTTTTTT.